This note documents a single T cell receptor (beta chain) sequence. Its specificity is unknown. These data are taken from a study of cytomegalovirus exposure and HLA in healthy donors. Use of 60 Vbeta and 13 Jbeta primers characterized the PCR. Authors' data handling: Later reanalysis found approximately 80 million unique TCR beta chains, around 10 million of them shared. Repertoires were generated with immunoSEQ multiplex PCR, while TCRdb's copy carries only in-frame clones and drops some. V, J and clone size reflect that table, while D and trimming were determined from the DNA. Of 110,000 to 150,000 clones listed, about four fifths are singletons. The study's findings and limits: Among the CMV-associated chains, a few were confirmed in vitro as specific for CMV antigens. Among immune exposure information, only CMV serostatus was available.

Germline V gene sequence: CDR1 ENHRY, CDR2 SYGVKD. The CDR3 covers 14 residues. Deletions cut 5 bases from V and 2 bases from J, with 13 bases between. The sequence derives from a man under 40 in good health and CMV-seronegative. Sequenced: PBMCs. The genes are TRBV10-3 and TRBJ2-7; maybe TRBD2 (7 bases). The CDR3 DNA reads TGTGCCATCAGTCGGGGGGCGGGAGCCTACGAGCAGTACTTC. Residues: CAISRGAGAYEQYF.